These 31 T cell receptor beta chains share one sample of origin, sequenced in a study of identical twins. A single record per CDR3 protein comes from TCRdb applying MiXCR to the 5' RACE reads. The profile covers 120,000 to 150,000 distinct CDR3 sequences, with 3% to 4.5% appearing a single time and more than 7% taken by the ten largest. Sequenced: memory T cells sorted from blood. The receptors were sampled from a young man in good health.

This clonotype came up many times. The CDR3 nucleotides are TGTGCCAGCAGCCCCCGCCCATCAACTAGCGGGAGGGCTTCCGAGCAGTACTTC. It translates to CASSPRPSTSGRASEQYF. The V and J genes are TRBV11-3 and TRBJ2-7; 13 nucleotides line up with TRBD2. In germline, CDR1 is SGHNT, CDR2 YENEEA. This CDR3 comprises 18 residues. Losses at the gene ends were 5 bases for V and 6 bases for J; bases not matched to a gene: 16.

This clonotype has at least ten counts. CDR3 nucleotides: TGTGCCTGGAGTGGCGTACGTGCCGGGGAGCTGTTTTTT. This sequence encodes CAWSGVRAGELFF. The chain has TRBV30 and TRBJ2-2; D remains unclear. Trimming removed 1 base from V and 6 bases from J, with 9 bases in between. CDR1 GTSNPN and CDR2 SVGIG come from the germline V gene (reference sequence). This CDR3 has 13 residues.

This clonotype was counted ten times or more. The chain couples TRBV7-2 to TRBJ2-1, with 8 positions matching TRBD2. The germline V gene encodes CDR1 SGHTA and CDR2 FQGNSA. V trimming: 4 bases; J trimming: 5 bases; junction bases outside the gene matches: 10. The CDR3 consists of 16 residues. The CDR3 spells CASSSGGGARHNEQFF. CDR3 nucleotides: TGTGCCAGCAGCTCGGGGGGGGGAGCGCGACACAATGAGCAGTTCTTC.

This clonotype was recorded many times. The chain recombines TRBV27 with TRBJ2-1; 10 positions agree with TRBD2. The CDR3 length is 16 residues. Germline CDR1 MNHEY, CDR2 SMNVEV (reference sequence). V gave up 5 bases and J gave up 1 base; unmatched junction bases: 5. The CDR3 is CASSRRAGGSYNEQFF. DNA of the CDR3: TGTGCCAGCAGTCGAAGAGCGGGAGGGTCCTACAATGAGCAGTTCTTC.

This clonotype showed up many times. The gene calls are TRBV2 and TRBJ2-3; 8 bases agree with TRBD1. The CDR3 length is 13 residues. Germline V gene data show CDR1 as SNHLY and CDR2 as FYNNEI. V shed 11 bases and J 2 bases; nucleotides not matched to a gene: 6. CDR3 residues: CAGQGGDTDTQYF. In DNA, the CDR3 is TGTGCCGGACAGGGCGGCGACACAGATACGCAGTATTTT.

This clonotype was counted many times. CDR3 amino acids: CASSPGLALETQYF. In DNA, the CDR3 is TGCGCCAGCAGCCCGGGACTAGCGCTGGAGACCCAGTACTTC. The J gene is TRBJ2-5, the V gene TRBV5-1; TRBD2 aligns across 10 bases. The trim removed 4 bases at V and 5 bases at J, leaving 5 bases unmatched. The CDR3 runs to 14 residues. Per germline, CDR1 SGHRS and CDR2 YFSETQ.

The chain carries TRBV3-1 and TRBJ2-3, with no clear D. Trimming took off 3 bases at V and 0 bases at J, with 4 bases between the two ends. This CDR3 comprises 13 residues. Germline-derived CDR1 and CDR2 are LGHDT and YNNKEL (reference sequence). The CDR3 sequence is CASSHYSTDTQYF. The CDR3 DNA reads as TGTGCCAGCAGCCATTACAGCACAGATACGCAGTATTTT.

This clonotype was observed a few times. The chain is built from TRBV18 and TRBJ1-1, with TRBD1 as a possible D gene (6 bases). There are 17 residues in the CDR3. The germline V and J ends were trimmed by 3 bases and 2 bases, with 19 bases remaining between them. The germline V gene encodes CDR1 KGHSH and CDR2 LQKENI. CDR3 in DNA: TGTGCCAGCTCACCTAGACGCAGGGGCATGGGAAACACTGAAGCTTTCTTT. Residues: CASSPRRRGMGNTEAFF.

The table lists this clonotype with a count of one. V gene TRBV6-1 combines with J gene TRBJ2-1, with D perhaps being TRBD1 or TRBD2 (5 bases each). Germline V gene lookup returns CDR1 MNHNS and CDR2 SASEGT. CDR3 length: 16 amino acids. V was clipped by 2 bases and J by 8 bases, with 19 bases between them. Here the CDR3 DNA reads TGTGCCAGCAGTGAACCCCCGGGTGGGGGTGGGGATGAGCAGTTCTTC. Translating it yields CASSEPPGGGGDEQFF.

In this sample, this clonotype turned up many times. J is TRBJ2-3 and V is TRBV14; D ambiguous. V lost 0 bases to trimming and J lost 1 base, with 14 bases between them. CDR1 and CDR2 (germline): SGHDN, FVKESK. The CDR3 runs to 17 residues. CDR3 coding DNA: TGTGCCAGCAGCCAAGACAGCGACACACTCCGCACAGATACGCAGTATTTT. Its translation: CASSQDSDTLRTDTQYF.

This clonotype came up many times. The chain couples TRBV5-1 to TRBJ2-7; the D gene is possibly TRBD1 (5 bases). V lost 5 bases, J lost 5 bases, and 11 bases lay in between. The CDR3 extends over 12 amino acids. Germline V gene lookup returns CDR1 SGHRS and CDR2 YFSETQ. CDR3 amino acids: CASSPWGDEQYV. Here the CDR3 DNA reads TGCGCCAGCAGTCCGTGGGGCGACGAGCAGTACGTC.

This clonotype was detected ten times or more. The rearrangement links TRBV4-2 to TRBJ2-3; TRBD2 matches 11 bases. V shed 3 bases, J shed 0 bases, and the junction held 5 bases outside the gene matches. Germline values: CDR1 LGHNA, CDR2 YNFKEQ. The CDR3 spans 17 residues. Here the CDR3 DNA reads TGTGCCAGCAGCCACCGACTAGCGGGATTAAGCACAGATACGCAGTATTTT. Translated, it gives CASSHRLAGLSTDTQYF.

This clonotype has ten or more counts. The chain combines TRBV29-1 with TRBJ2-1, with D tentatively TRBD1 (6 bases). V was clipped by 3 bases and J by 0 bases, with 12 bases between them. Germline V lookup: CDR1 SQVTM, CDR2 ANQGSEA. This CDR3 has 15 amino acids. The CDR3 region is CSVDQGSPSYNEQFF. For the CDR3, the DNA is TGCAGCGTTGATCAGGGGAGCCCCTCCTACAATGAGCAGTTCTTC.

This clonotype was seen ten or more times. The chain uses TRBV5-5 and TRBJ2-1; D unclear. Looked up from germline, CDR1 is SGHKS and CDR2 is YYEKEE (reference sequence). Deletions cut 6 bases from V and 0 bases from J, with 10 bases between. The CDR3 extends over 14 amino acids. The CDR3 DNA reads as TGTGCCAGCATCCAAAAAAGCTCCTACAATGAGCAGTTCTTC. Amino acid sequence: CASIQKSSYNEQFF.

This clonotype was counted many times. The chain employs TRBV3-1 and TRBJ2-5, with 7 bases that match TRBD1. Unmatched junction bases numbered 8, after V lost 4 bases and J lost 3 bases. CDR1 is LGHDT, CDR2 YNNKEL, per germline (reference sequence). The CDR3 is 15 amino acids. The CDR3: CASSPSAGTEETQYF. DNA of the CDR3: TGTGCCAGCAGCCCCTCAGCCGGGACAGAAGAGACCCAGTACTTC.

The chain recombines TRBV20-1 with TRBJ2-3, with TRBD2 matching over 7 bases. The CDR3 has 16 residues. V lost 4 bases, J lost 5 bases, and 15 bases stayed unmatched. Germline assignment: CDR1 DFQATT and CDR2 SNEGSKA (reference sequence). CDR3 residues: CSATSALAGALDTQYF. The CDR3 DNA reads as TGCAGTGCTACCTCTGCACTGGCGGGAGCCCTAGATACGCAGTATTTT.

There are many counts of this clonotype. For the CDR3, the DNA is TGTGCCAGCAGTGAAGCAAAGGGTATTGGCAAAAACATTCAGTACTTC. This codes for CASSEAKGIGKNIQYF. The chain couples TRBV2 to TRBJ2-4; no clear D. The CDR3 is 16 residues long. Trimming left V 0 bases short and J 3 bases short, with 12 bases between. Germline CDR1 reads SNHLY; CDR2 reads FYNNEI.

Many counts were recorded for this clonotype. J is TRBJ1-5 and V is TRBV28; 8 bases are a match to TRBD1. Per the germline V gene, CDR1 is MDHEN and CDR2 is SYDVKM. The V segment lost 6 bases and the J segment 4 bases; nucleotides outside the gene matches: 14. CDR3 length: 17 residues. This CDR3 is CASRGLIGTGNNQPQHF. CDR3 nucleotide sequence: TGTGCCAGCAGAGGCTTGATTGGGACAGGTAATAATCAGCCCCAGCATTTT.

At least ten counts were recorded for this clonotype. The CDR3 loop reads CASAFGANEKLFF. As DNA, the CDR3 is TGTGCCAGCGCCTTCGGGGCAAATGAAAAACTGTTTTTT. This rearrangement joins TRBV3-1 to TRBJ1-4, with a weak D call TRBD1 (5 bases). The CDR3 has 13 residues. Germline V gene data show CDR1 as LGHDT and CDR2 as YNNKEL (reference sequence). V lost 8 bases and J 5 bases, leaving 12 bases between the germline ends.

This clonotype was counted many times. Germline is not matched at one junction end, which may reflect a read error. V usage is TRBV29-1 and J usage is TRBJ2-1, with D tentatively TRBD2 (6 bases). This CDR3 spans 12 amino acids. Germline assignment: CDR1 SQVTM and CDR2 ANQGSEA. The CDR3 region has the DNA TGCAGCGTTAGTGGCGGGATCTCGCCCCGGATCTTC. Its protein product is CSVSGGISPRIF.

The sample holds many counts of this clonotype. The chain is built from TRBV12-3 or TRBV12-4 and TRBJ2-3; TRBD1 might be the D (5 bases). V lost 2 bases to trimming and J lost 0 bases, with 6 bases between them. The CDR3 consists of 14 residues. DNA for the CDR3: TGTGCCAGCAGTTTAAGACAGAGCACAGATACGCAGTATTTT. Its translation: CASSLRQSTDTQYF.

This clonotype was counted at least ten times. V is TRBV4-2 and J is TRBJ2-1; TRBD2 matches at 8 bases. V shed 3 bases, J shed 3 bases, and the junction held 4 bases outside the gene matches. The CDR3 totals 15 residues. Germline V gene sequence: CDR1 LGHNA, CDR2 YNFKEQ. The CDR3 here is CASSQSSGFYNEQFF. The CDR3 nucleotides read TGTGCCAGCAGCCAGTCTAGCGGGTTCTACAATGAGCAGTTCTTC.

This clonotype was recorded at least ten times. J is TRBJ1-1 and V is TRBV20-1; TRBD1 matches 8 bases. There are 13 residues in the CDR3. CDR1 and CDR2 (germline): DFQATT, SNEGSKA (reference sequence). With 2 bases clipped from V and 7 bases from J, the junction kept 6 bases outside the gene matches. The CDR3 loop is CSARSDRDGEAFF. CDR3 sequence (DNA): TGCAGTGCTAGATCGGACAGGGACGGTGAAGCTTTCTTT.

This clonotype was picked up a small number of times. The CDR3 sequence: CASSQVSSGMSQFF. DNA for the CDR3: TGTGCCAGCAGCCAAGTTAGTAGCGGGATGTCTCAGTTCTTC. This chain joins TRBV3-1 and TRBJ2-1, with 8 nucleotides matching TRBD2. Germline V lookup: CDR1 LGHDT, CDR2 YNNKEL (reference sequence). CDR3 size: 14 residues. J lost 13 bases, V lost 1 base, and 9 bases had no gene match.

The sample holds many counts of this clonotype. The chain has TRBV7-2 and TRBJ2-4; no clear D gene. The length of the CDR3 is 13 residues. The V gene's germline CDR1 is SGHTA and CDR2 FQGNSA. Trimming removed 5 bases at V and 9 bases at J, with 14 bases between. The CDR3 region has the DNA TGTGCCAGCAGCCAAATGGCGTTTGGCATTCAGTACTTC. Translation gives CASSQMAFGIQYF.

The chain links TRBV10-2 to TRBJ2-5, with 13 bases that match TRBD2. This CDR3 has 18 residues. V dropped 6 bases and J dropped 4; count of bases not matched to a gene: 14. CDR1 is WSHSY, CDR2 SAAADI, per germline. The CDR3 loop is CASRRGTSGRVRRETQYF. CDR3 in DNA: TGCGCCAGCAGACGCGGAACTAGCGGGAGGGTCAGGCGAGAGACCCAGTACTTC.

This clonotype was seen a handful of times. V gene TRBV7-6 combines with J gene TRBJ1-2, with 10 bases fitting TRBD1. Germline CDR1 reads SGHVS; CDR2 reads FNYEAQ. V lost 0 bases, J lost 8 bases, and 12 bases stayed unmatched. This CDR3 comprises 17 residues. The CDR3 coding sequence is TGTGCCAGCAGCTTAGCCCTAGGGCCGGGACAGGGGCCAGGCTACACCTTC. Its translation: CASSLALGPGQGPGYTF.

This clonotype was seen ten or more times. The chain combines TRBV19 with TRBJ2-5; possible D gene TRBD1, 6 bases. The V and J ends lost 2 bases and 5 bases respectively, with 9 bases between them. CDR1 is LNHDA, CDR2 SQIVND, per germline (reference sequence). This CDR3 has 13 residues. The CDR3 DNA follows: TGTGCCAGTAGTATAACAGGGACGGAGACCCAGTACTTC. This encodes CASSITGTETQYF.

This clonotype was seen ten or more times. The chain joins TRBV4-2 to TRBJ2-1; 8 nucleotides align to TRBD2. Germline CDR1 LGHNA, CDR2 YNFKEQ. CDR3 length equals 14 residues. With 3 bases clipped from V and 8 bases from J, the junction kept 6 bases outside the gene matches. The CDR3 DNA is TGTGCCAGCAGCCAGCCCGACGGGAGGGATGAGCAGTTCTTC. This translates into CASSQPDGRDEQFF.

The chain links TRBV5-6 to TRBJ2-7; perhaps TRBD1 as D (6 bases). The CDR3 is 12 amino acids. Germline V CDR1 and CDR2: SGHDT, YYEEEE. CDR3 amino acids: CASSFIGPGELV. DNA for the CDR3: TGTGCCAGCAGCTTTATCGGTCCAGGGGAGCTTGTC.

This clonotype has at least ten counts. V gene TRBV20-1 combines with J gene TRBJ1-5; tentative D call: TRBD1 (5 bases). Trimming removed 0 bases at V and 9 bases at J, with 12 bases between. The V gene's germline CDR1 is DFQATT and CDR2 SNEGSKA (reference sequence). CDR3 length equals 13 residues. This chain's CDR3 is CSARDSGPGPQHF. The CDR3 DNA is TGCAGTGCTAGAGATTCGGGGCCCGGGCCCCAGCATTTT.